The 20 T cell receptor beta chains below come from one sample, sequenced in a study of shared clonotypes between healthy human individuals. Libraries were prepared by immunoSEQ multiplex PCR; TCRdb keeps only in-frame clonotypes and omits some of them. The repertoire holds some 1,400,000 clones, roughly 96% seen once, with more than 0.9% in the top ten. Sequenced input: naive CD4+ T cells sorted from blood. Noted subset: CD45RA+ positively selected. These receptors were collected from a man aged 25 to 40 in good health.

The gene calls are TRBV27 and TRBJ2-1; TRBD2 matches 12 bases. Germline-derived CDR1 and CDR2 are MNHEY and SMNVEV (reference sequence). J lost 6 bases, V lost 1 base, and 13 bases had no gene match. The CDR3 is 19 amino acids. The CDR3 DNA is TGTGCCAGCAGTTTATATCGCCTAGCGGGAGGGCCTTCTAGCAATGAGCAGTTCTTC. This encodes CASSLYRLAGGPSSNEQFF.

The chain employs TRBV19 and TRBJ2-1; 8 bases fit TRBD2. The CDR3 contains 14 residues. Trimming took 7 bases from V and 4 from J; bases not matched to a gene: 6. The germline V gene encodes CDR1 LNHDA and CDR2 SQIVND (reference sequence). The CDR3 DNA reads TGTGCCAGTAAAATGGGCGGGAGGTACAATGAGCAGTTCTTC. This gives the protein CASKMGGRYNEQFF. Full variable domain (rest looked up from reference TRBV19 and TRBJ2-1): DGGITQSPKYLFRKEGQNVTLSCEQNLNHDAMYWYRQDPGQGLRLIYYSQIVNDFQKGDIAEGYSVSREKKESFPLTVTSAQKNPTAFYLCASKMGGRYNEQFFGPGTRLTVL.

This rearrangement joins TRBV5-5 to TRBJ1-4; 7 nucleotides agree with TRBD1. J gave up 5 bases and V 4 bases, and 11 bases lay outside the gene matches. CDR1 and CDR2 (germline): SGHKS, YYEKEE (reference sequence). This CDR3 has 16 amino acids. CDR3 in DNA: TGTGCCAGCAGCCGAAATCTGAGACAGGGAAATGAAAAACTGTTTTTT. This translates into CASSRNLRQGNEKLFF.

The chain employs TRBV6-5 and TRBJ2-7; 8 nucleotides agree with TRBD1. V shed 5 bases and J 4 bases; nucleotides not matched to a gene: 10. The CDR3 runs 15 residues. Germline CDR1 and CDR2: MNHEY and SVGAGI. In DNA form, the CDR3 reads TGTGCCAGCAGTCCCCGCAGGGGGCGAGTGTACGAGCAGTACTTC. It codes for CASSPRRGRVYEQYF.

The V gene is TRBV11-3, the J gene TRBJ2-1, with D tentatively TRBD2 (6 bases). The CDR3 is 15 residues long. CDR1 is SGHNT, CDR2 YENEEA, per germline. Deletions cut 1 base from V and 6 bases from J, with 13 bases between. CDR3 sequence: CASSLGTTSSNEQFF. The CDR3 DNA follows: TGTGCCAGCAGCTTAGGAACGACTAGTTCCAATGAGCAGTTCTTC.

A word on this clone: The same CDR3 also results from other DNA sequences found in this sample. The chain carries TRBV18 and TRBJ1-2; 7 bases agree with TRBD1. CDR1 and CDR2 (germline): KGHSH, LQKENI. The CDR3 covers 13 residues. The V and J ends lost 6 bases and 2 bases, in that order; junction bases with no gene match: 3. The CDR3 here is CASSPGQNYGYTF. The CDR3 coding sequence is TGTGCCAGCTCGCCGGGACAGAACTATGGCTACACCTTC. The full variable domain, completed using reference TRBV18 and TRBJ1-2, is NAGVMQNPRHLVRRRGQEARLRCSPMKGHSHVYWYRQLPEEGLKFMVYLQKENIIDESGMPKERFSAEFPKEGPSILRIQQVVRGDSAAYFCASSPGQNYGYTFGSGTRLTVV.

The genes are TRBV28 and TRBJ1-5, with D hard to call. The CDR3 covers 13 residues. The germline V gene encodes CDR1 MDHEN and CDR2 SYDVKM. V was cut by 7 bases and J by 0 bases, with 7 bases left in between. CDR3 coding DNA: TGTGCCAGCACTGTCCGTAGCAATCAGCCCCAGCATTTT. This sequence encodes CASTVRSNQPQHF. The full variable domain, its missing parts supplied by reference TRBV28 and TRBJ1-5, is DVKVTQSSRYLVKRTGEKVFLECVQDMDHENMFWYRQDPGLGLRLIYFSYDVKMKEKGDIPEGYSVSREKKERFSLILESASTNQTSMYLCASTVRSNQPQHFGDGTRLSIL.

The J gene is TRBJ2-3, the V gene TRBV25-1; TRBD1 might be the D (5 bases). Germline-derived CDR1 and CDR2 are MGHDK and SYGVNS. The CDR3 is made up of 13 amino acids. V was cut by 1 base and J by 6 bases, with 8 bases left in between. CDR3 sequence: CASSESHRDTQYF. Written as DNA, the CDR3 is TGTGCCAGCAGTGAATCGCACAGGGATACGCAGTATTTT.

The chain employs TRBV19 and TRBJ1-1; D might be TRBD1 (5 bases). Trimming left V 3 bases short and J 5 bases short, with 13 bases between. Germline V lookup: CDR1 LNHDA, CDR2 SQIVND (reference sequence). This CDR3 contains 14 residues. Here the CDR3 reads CASSMPGLFTEAFF. The CDR3 DNA is TGTGCCAGTAGTATGCCAGGGTTATTTACTGAAGCTTTCTTT.

This clone is a singleton in its sample. This chain joins TRBV5-8 and TRBJ1-4; no clear D. V lost 4 bases to trimming and J lost 7 bases, with 8 bases between them. CDR3 length: 12 residues. Germline V CDR1 and CDR2: SGHTS, YDEGEE. CDR3 bases: TGTGCCAGCAGCCCCTGGGGTGAAAAACTGTTTTTT. Residues: CASSPWGEKLFF.

This chain joins TRBV7-9 and TRBJ2-3; D gene ambiguous. V lost 1 base and J lost 2, with 10 bases in between. CDR1 and CDR2 (germline): SEHNR, FQNEAQ (reference sequence). CDR3 length equals 15 residues. CDR3 nucleotides: TGTGCCAGCAGCTTAGAACAGAGTTTCACAGATACGCAGTATTTT. Translation gives CASSLEQSFTDTQYF.

This chain uses TRBV5-4 with TRBJ1-1; TRBD1 matches 12 bases. CDR1 is SGHNT, CDR2 YYREEE, per germline (reference sequence). Trimming removed 0 bases from V and 9 bases from J; junction bases left unmatched: 9. The length of the CDR3 is 16 residues. The CDR3 protein is CASSLALGQGARKAFF. DNA of the CDR3: TGTGCCAGCAGCTTGGCCTTGGGACAGGGGGCGAGGAAAGCTTTCTTT. Combining the CDR3 with reference TRBV5-4 and TRBJ1-1 gives the whole variable domain ETGVTQSPTHLIKTRGQQVTLRCSSQSGHNTVSWYQQALGQGPQFIFQYYREEENGRGNFPPRFSGLQFPNYSSELNVNALELDDSALYLCASSLALGQGARKAFFGQGTRLTVV.

This chain links TRBV10-3 with TRBJ2-3; D may be TRBD2 (6 bases). V lost 3 bases to trimming and J lost 2 bases, with 12 bases between them. Germline lookup yields CDR1 ENHRY and CDR2 SYGVKD. This CDR3 is built from 15 residues. CDR3 nucleotide sequence: TGTGCCATCAGTGAATTCCGCGGGACCACAGATACGCAGTATTTT. Its translation is CAISEFRGTTDTQYF.

The chain combines TRBV25-1 with TRBJ2-5; tentatively, D is TRBD1 (6 bases). The CDR3 length is 14 residues. Trimming took 5 bases from V and 3 from J, leaving 13 bases between them. Germline lookup yields CDR1 MGHDK and CDR2 SYGVNS. The CDR3 here is CASSPTGKEETQYF. The CDR3 nucleotides read TGTGCCAGCAGTCCCACAGGGAAAGAAGAGACCCAGTACTTC. The whole variable domain, remainder taken from reference TRBV25-1 and TRBJ2-5, is EADIYQTPRYLVIGTGKKITLECSQTMGHDKMYWYQQDPGMELHLIHYSYGVNSTEKGDLSSESTVSRIRTEHFPLTLESARPSHTSQYLCASSPTGKEETQYFGPGTRLLVL.

A single count supports this clone. V usage is TRBV5-8 and J usage is TRBJ2-1, with 11 bases that match TRBD2. V lost 2 bases, J lost 7 bases, and 11 bases stayed unmatched. The length of the CDR3 is 17 residues. Germline V gives CDR1 SGHTS, CDR2 YDEGEE. Here the CDR3 reads CASSLYTIAGGQNEQFF. CDR3 in DNA: TGTGCCAGCAGCTTATATACGATAGCGGGAGGGCAAAATGAGCAGTTCTTC.

This clone was seen once. For the CDR3, the DNA is TGTGCCAGCAGCTTCAGAGGGACTAGCGGAGGCGGCGAGCAGTACTTC. As protein: CASSFRGTSGGGEQYF. The gene calls are TRBV7-2 and TRBJ2-7, with 11 bases identical to TRBD2. The germline gives CDR1 SGHTA, CDR2 FQGNSA. This CDR3 is built from 16 residues. V shed 3 bases, J shed 6 bases, and the junction held 10 bases outside the gene matches.

This sequence joins TRBV29-1 and TRBJ2-6; unclear D gene. V was clipped by 4 bases and J by 4 bases, with 8 bases between them. Germline CDR1 and CDR2: SQVTM and ANQGSEA. CDR3 length: 13 amino acids. The CDR3 coding sequence is TGCAGCGTTGGGTCGGCAGGGGCCAACGTCCTGACTTTC. Translating it yields CSVGSAGANVLTF.

The V call is TRBV18, the J call TRBJ1-2; D gene unclear. The CDR3 is 12 amino acids. Per germline, CDR1 KGHSH and CDR2 LQKENI. V dropped 4 bases and J dropped 2 bases, with 5 bases sitting between them. The CDR3 DNA sequence: TGTGCCAGCTCACTTGAGAACTATGGCTACACCTTC. Its translation is CASSLENYGYTF.

The rearrangement joins TRBV27 to TRBJ2-5; the D gene is possibly TRBD1 (6 bases). This CDR3 region has 15 residues. The germline CDR1 and CDR2 sequences are MNHEY and SMNVEV (reference sequence). Trimming took off 2 bases at V and 4 bases at J, with 14 bases between the two ends. The CDR3 spells CASSLGGPGLETQYF. CDR3 coding DNA: TGTGCCAGCAGTTTAGGGGGCCCCGGTTTAGAGACCCAGTACTTC.

The rearrangement links TRBV2 to TRBJ2-5; the match to TRBD2 covers 7 bases. The ends lost 6 bases at V and 7 bases at J; junction bases unmatched: 8. CDR1 and CDR2 (germline): SNHLY, FYNNEI. The CDR3 has 13 amino acids. The CDR3 sequence is CASRGGRAGTQYF. The CDR3 region has the DNA TGTGCCAGCAGAGGTGGGAGGGCGGGGACCCAGTACTTC.